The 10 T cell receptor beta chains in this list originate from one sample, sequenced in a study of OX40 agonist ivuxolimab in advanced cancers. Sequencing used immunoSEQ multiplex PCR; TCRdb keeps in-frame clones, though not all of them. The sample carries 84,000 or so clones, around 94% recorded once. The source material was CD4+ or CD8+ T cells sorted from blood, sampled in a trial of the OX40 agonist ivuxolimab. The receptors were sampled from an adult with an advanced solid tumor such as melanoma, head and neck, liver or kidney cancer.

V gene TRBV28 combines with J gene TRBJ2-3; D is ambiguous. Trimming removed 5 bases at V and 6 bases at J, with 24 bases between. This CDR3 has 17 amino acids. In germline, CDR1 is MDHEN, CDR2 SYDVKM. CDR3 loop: CASSLPFGGLSKDTQYF. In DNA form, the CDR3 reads TGTGCCAGCAGTCTCCCCTTTGGCGGTCTTAGTAAGGATACGCAGTATTTT.

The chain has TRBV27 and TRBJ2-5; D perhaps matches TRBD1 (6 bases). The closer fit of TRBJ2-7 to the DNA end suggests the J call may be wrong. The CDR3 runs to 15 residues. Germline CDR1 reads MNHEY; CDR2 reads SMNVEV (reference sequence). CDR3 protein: CASSRTVLNLYEQYF. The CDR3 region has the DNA TGTGCCAGCAGCCGGACAGTACTTAACCTCTACGAGCAGTACTTC.

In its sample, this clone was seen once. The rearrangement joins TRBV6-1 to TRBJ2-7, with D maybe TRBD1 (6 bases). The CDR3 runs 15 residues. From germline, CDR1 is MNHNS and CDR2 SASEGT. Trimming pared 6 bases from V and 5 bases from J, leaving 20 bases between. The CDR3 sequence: CASSALRGHPNEQYF. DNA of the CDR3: TGTGCCAGCAGCGCGCTCCGGGGACATCCTAACGAGCAGTACTTC.

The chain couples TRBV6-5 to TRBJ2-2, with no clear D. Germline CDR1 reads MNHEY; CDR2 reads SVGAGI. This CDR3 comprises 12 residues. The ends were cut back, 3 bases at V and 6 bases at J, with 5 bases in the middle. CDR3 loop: CASSYAPGELFF. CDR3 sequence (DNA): TGTGCCAGCAGTTATGCCCCCGGGGAGCTGTTTTTT.

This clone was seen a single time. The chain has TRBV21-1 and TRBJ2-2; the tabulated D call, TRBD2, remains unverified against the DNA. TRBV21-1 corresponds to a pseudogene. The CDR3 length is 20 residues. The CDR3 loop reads CASEQREKADPWSNTGELFF. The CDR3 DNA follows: TGTGCCAGCGAGCAGAGGGAAAAGGCAGACCCATGGAGTAACACCGGGGAGCTGTTTTTT.

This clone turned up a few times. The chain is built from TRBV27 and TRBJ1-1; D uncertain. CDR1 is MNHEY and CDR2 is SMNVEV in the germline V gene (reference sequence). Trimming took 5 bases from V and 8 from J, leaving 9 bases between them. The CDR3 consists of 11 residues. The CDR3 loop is CASSQSGEAFF. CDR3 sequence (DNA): TGTGCCAGCAGTCAGAGTGGCGAAGCTTTCTTT.

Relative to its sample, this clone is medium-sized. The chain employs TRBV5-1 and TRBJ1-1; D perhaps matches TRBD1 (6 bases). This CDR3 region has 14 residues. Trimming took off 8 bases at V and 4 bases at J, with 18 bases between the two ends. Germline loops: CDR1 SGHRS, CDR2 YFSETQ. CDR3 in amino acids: CASTLGGGATEAFF. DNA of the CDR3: TGCGCCAGTACCCTAGGGGGGGGAGCCACTGAAGCTTTCTTT.

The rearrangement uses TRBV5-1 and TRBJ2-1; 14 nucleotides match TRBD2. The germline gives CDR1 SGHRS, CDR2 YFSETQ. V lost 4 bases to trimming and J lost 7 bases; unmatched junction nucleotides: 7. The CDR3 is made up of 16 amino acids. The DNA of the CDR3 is TGCGCCAGCAGCCCCCGGACTAGCGGGAGGTTTAATGAGCAGTTCTTC. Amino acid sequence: CASSPRTSGRFNEQFF.

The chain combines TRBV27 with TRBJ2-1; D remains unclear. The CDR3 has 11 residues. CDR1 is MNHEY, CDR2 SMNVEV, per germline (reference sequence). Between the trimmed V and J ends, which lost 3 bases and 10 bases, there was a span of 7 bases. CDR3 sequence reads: CASSLGSEQFF. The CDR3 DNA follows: TGTGCCAGCAGTTTGGGCTCGGAGCAGTTCTTC.

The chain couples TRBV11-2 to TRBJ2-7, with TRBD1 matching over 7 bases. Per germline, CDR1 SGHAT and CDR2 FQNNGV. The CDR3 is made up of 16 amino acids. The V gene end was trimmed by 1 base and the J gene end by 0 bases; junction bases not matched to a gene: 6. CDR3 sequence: CASSLVDRASSYEQYF. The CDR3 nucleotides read TGTGCCAGCAGCTTAGTCGACAGGGCCAGCTCCTACGAGCAGTACTTC. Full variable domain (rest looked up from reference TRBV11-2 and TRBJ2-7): EAGVAQSPRYKIIEKRQSVAFWCNPISGHATLYWYQQILGQGPKLLIQFQNNGVVDDSQLPKDRFSAERLKGVDSTLKIQPAKLEDSAVYLCASSLVDRASSYEQYFGPGTRLTVT.